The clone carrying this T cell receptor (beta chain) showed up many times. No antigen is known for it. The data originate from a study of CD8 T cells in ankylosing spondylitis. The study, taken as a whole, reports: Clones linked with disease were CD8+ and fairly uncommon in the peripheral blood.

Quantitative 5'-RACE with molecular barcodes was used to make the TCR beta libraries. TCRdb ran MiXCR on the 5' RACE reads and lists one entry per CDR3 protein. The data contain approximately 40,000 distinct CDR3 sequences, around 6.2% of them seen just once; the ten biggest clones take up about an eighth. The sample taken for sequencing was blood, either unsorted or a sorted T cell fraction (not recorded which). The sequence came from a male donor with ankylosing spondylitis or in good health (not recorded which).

The CDR3 DNA reads as TGTGCCAGCTCACCACCGAACGGTCGGAGTGAAAAACTGTTTTTT. Its translation: CASSPPNGRSEKLFF. The rearrangement links TRBV18 to TRBJ1-4; D gene uncertain. There are 15 residues in the CDR3. Trimming stripped 0 bases from V and 7 bases from J, with 12 bases between. Germline V CDR1 and CDR2: KGHSH, LQKENI.